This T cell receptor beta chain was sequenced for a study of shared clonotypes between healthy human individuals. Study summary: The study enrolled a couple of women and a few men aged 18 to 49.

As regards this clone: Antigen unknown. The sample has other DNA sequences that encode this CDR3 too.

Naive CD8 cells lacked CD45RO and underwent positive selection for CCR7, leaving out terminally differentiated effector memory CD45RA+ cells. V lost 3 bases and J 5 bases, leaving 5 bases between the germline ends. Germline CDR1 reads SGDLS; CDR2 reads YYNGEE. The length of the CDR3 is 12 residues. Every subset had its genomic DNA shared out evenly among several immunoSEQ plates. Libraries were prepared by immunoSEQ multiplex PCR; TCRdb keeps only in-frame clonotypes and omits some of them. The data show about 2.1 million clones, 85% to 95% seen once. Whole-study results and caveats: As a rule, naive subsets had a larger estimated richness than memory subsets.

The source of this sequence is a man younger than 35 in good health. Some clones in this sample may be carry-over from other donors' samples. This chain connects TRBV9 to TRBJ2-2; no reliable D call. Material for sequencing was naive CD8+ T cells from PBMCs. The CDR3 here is CASSAGTGELFF. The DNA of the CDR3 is TGTGCCAGCAGCGCCGGGACCGGGGAGCTGTTTTTT.